These T cell receptor beta chains were read from a single sample in a study of T cell responses to AZD1222 COVID-19 vaccine. The protocol was immunoSEQ multiplex PCR, while the TCRdb copy is restricted to in-frame clones and leaves out a portion. The sample holds roughly 120,000 clones, around 83% seen once. The sample here was peripheral blood, taken 28 days after the second AZD1222 dose. The origin of the receptors is an adult who received the AZD1222 COVID-19 vaccine. CDR3s leave out the opening cysteine and the closing phenylalanine or tryptophan.

CDR3aa	v_gene	j_gene
ASSQVFRQALSGNTIY	TRBV4-1	TRBJ1-3
ASSQDYRTVNYGYT	TRBV4-1	TRBJ1-2
ASRGTGGNTEAF	TRBV19	TRBJ1-1
ASSLRGLAGELF	TRBV5-4	TRBJ2-2
ASSLWGSKAF	TRBV5-6	TRBJ1-1
ASSQGTAPIGAF	TRBV7-9	TRBJ1-1
ASSHGVGTEAF	TRBV19	TRBJ1-1
ASSLGTYRSGANVLT	TRBV18	TRBJ2-6
ASSLILGRQPQH	TRBV28	TRBJ1-5
ASSPADRGPNYGYT	TRBV4-1	TRBJ1-2
ASSPTSGVYEQY	TRBV7-9	TRBJ2-7
ASSETGSNQSQH	TRBV9	TRBJ1-5
ASSPRPGRSEKLF	TRBV18	TRBJ1-4
ASSLFSTDTQY	TRBV5-4	TRBJ2-3
ASSQDLFGMIRPYNEQF	TRBV4-1	TRBJ2-1
ASSHPGLAIKTQY	TRBV2	TRBJ2-5
ASSLVGGKETQY	TRBV7-9	TRBJ2-5
ASRFAPSGNTIY	TRBV12-2	TRBJ1-3
ASSASITGNGETQY	TRBV3-1/TRBV3-2	TRBJ2-5
ASSPLELNEQF	TRBV18	TRBJ2-1
SVSGGSSTDTQY	TRBV29-1	TRBJ2-3
ASSYQGGYGYT	TRBV6-2/TRBV6-3	TRBJ1-2
ASTSPQMNTEAF	TRBV28	TRBJ1-1
ASRRTSDYEQY	TRBV27	TRBJ2-7
ASSDIRRTRETQY	TRBV6-4	TRBJ2-5
ASSREPPQH	TRBV18	TRBJ1-5
ASSRAGSLSSYNEQF	TRBV6-4	TRBJ2-1
ASRGEQGSVLGSPLH	TRBV6-4	TRBJ1-6
AWSNGGAHEQY	TRBV30	TRBJ2-7